Listed here are 16 T cell receptor beta chains from one sample, sequenced in a study of breast tumors, draining lymph nodes, adjacent tissues. TCRdb analysed the multiplex PCR reads with MiXCR anew, one entry per CDR3 protein. The sample includes over 130,000 distinct CDR3 sequences, over 25% seen only once; the top ten take around 2.3%. Samples came from axillary lymph nodes draining the breast cancer. Sequenced: axillary lymph node tissue. The receptors stem from a female donor with breast cancer. Some clones in this sample may be carry-over from other donors' samples.

Concerning this clonotype itself: A much larger clone sits a single nucleotide away, making a read error possible. The chain links TRBV28 to TRBJ1-3, with 9 bases matching TRBD1. This CDR3 is 19 amino acids long. The germline CDR1 and CDR2 sequences are MDHEN and SYDVKM. The CDR3 is CASSLTGQGPKSSGNTVYF. The CDR3 bases are TGTGCCAGCAGTTTAACGGGACAGGGCCCCAAATCCTCTGGAAACACCGTATATTTT.

This clonotype appeared many times. This chain connects TRBV6-6 to TRBJ1-3, with D unclear. The V gene's germline CDR1 is MNHNY and CDR2 SVGAGI (reference sequence). This CDR3 has 12 residues. V was trimmed by 6 bases and J by 4 bases, leaving 7 bases between them. This CDR3 reads CASRGSGNTIYF. CDR3 nucleotides: TGTGCCAGCAGGGGGTCCGGAAACACCATATATTTT.

This clonotype was seen ten or more times. The chain combines TRBV24-1 with TRBJ1-2, with 8 bases matching TRBD1. Germline lookup yields CDR1 KGHDR and CDR2 SFDVKD. Trimming removed 5 bases from V and 7 bases from J; junction bases left unmatched: 11. The CDR3 loop spans 15 amino acids. The CDR3 loop is CATSASCGQGSGYTF. The CDR3, as DNA: TGTGCCACCAGTGCCAGCTGCGGACAGGGTTCTGGCTACACCTTC.

The table lists this clonotype with many counts. The rearrangement uses TRBV7-9 and TRBJ1-4; D gene unclear. Between the trimmed V and J ends, which lost 2 bases and 7 bases, there was a span of 14 bases. The CDR3 contains 15 residues. CDR1 SEHNR and CDR2 FQNEAQ come from the germline V gene (reference sequence). The CDR3 DNA is TGTGCCAGCAGCTTATACGGAGGGAAGAGTGAAAAACTGTTTTTT. Its translation: CASSLYGGKSEKLFF.

In this sample, this clonotype turned up many times. The chain employs TRBV16 and TRBJ2-5, with a possible D match to TRBD2 (6 bases). The CDR3 extends over 16 amino acids. Looked up from germline, CDR1 is KGHSY and CDR2 is FQNENV. V lost 0 bases, J lost 2 bases, and 13 bases lay in between. The CDR3 DNA sequence: TGTGCCAGCAGCCAATCAACGGGACTTCTTCAAGAGACCCAGTACTTC. Translation gives CASSQSTGLLQETQYF. Full variable domain (rest looked up from reference TRBV16 and TRBJ2-5): GEEVAQTPKHLVRGEGQKAKLYCAPIKGHSYVFWYQQVLKNEFKFLISFQNENVFDETGMPKERFSAKCLPNSPCSLEIQATKLEDSAVYFCASSQSTGLLQETQYFGPGTRLLVL.

This clonotype has at least ten counts. The chain is built from TRBV28 and TRBJ1-2; maybe TRBD1 (6 bases). In germline, CDR1 is MDHEN, CDR2 SYDVKM. Trimming pared 6 bases from V and 7 bases from J, leaving 12 bases between. This CDR3 is built from 12 residues. CDR3 DNA: TGTGCCAGCAGATATCACAGGGTTGGCTACACCTTC. Its translation: CASRYHRVGYTF.

In this sample, this clonotype turned up many times. CDR3 DNA: TGCAGTGCTAGAGTCGTCGGGAGTTCTAGCAATCAGCCCCAGCATTTT. As protein: CSARVVGSSSNQPQHF. V gene TRBV20-1 combines with J gene TRBJ1-5, with D unresolved. The CDR3 runs 16 residues. Germline CDR1 is DFQATT and CDR2 is SNEGSKA (reference sequence). Trimming shortened V by 1 base and J by 0 bases, and 13 bases separated the two germline ends.

The sample holds many counts of this clonotype. The V and J genes are TRBV7-2 and TRBJ2-6, with D unresolved. Germline CDR1 is SGHTA and CDR2 is FQGNSA. V lost 1 base, J lost 5 bases, and 9 bases lay in between. The length of the CDR3 is 15 residues. CDR3 loop: CASSLDTSRANVLTF. The CDR3 DNA is TGTGCCAGCAGCTTAGACACAAGTAGGGCCAACGTCCTGACTTTC.

V is TRBV7-9 and J is TRBJ1-2, with D possibly being TRBD1 (5 bases). Germline lookup yields CDR1 SEHNR and CDR2 FQNEAQ (reference sequence). V was clipped by 4 bases and J by 12 bases, with 18 bases between them. This CDR3 is built from 13 residues. The CDR3 DNA follows: TGTGCCAGCAGCTCGACAGCCCGCTCTGGAAACACCTTC. It encodes CASSSTARSGNTF.

This clonotype was detected ten times or more. The chain links TRBV6-5 to TRBJ1-4, with 7 bases that match TRBD1. The germline gives CDR1 MNHEY, CDR2 SVGAGI. The CDR3 has 18 amino acids. The V gene end was trimmed by 2 bases and the J gene end by 0 bases; junction bases not matched to a gene: 9. CDR3: CASSYGWGQGATNEKLFF. The CDR3 DNA is TGTGCCAGCAGTTACGGGTGGGGCCAGGGGGCAACTAATGAAAAACTGTTTTTT.

This clonotype showed up many times. This chain joins TRBV19 and TRBJ1-6, with a possible D match to TRBD1 (5 bases). The CDR3 is 14 residues long. V gave up 1 base and J gave up 7 bases, with 8 bases separating them. The germline V gene has CDR1 LNHDA and CDR2 SQIVND (reference sequence). The CDR3 nucleotides read TGTGCCAGTAGTATAGCGGGGCGGAATTCACCCCTCCACTTT. Translating it yields CASSIAGRNSPLHF.

J is TRBJ1-2 and V is TRBV15; D gene ambiguous. V gave up 0 bases and J gave up 8 bases, with 13 bases separating them. This CDR3 has 14 residues. Germline V gives CDR1 LNHNV, CDR2 YYDKDF (reference sequence). The CDR3 coding sequence is TGTGCCACCAGCAGAGAAAGTTACAACGAGGGCTACACCTTC. This encodes CATSRESYNEGYTF.

The chain is built from TRBV12-3 or TRBV12-4 and TRBJ2-6; maybe TRBD1 (5 bases). There are 11 residues in the CDR3. Trimming cost V 1 base and J 13 bases, with 5 bases left between them. The CDR3 DNA reads as TGTGCCAGCAGTTTAGGGACAGTCCTGACTTTC. Its translation: CASSLGTVLTF.

As regards this clonotype: At one end the junction does not follow the germline gene, possibly because of a read error. The chain combines TRBV6-5 with TRBJ1-2, with unresolved D. The CDR3 is made up of 13 amino acids. The germline V gene has CDR1 MNHEY and CDR2 SVGAGI. The CDR3 DNA reads TGTGCCAGCAGTCACTCTGGGTCTGAAGGCTACACCTTC. Its protein product is CASSHSGSEGYTF.

The V call is TRBV7-9, the J call TRBJ1-2; D gene uncertain. This CDR3 is built from 12 residues. The V gene's germline CDR1 is SEHNR and CDR2 FQNEAQ (reference sequence). The V gene lost 5 bases and the J gene lost 12 bases, with 16 bases spanning the gap. CDR3 protein: CASSAGRSGNTF. Written as DNA, the CDR3 is TGTGCCAGCAGCGCTGGGCGCTCTGGAAACACCTTC.

Of note for this clonotype: The junction departs from the called germline gene at one end, perhaps through a read error. The rearrangement joins TRBV13 to TRBJ2-5; tentative D call: TRBD1 (5 bases). The germline V gene has CDR1 PRHDT and CDR2 FYEKMQ (reference sequence). This CDR3 is 16 amino acids long. The CDR3 region is CASSLGVGHVEEAQYF. CDR3 nucleotides: TGTGCCAGCAGCTTAGGGGTCGGACATGTTGAAGAGGCCCAGTACTTC.